The 8 T cell receptor beta chains in this list originate from one sample, sequenced in a study of shared clonotypes between healthy human individuals. CD45RO-negative cells were positively selected for CCR7, leaving out terminally differentiated effector memory CD45RA+ cells. Sequencing used immunoSEQ multiplex PCR; TCRdb keeps in-frame clones, though not all of them. The sample has around 1.9 million clones, just under 95% seen once. The specimen was naive CD8+ T cells from PBMCs. These TCRs come from a man in his late teens or twenties in good health. Some clones in this sample may be carry-over from other donors' samples.

This clone appeared a single time. The gene calls are TRBV27 and TRBJ2-6; D may be TRBD2 (5 bases). The germline V gene encodes CDR1 MNHEY and CDR2 SMNVEV (reference sequence). The CDR3 has 15 amino acids. V was trimmed by 6 bases and J by 4 bases, leaving 13 bases between them. The CDR3 region has the DNA TGTGCCAGCAGCCCCGGGGTACGCGGGGCCAACGTCCTGACTTTC. Translation: CASSPGVRGANVLTF.

The chain joins TRBV12-5 to TRBJ1-1; D remains ambiguous. Trimming stripped 2 bases from V and 7 bases from J, with 11 bases between. The germline V gene has CDR1 LGHNT and CDR2 FRNRAP. The CDR3 extends over 13 amino acids. In nucleotides, the CDR3 is TGTGCTAGTGGTTTGAGTGCGGGGTATGAAGCTTTCTTT. It is translated as CASGLSAGYEAFF.

The rearrangement joins TRBV11-2 to TRBJ2-7; D unclear. CDR3 size: 16 residues. The germline CDR1 and CDR2 sequences are SGHAT and FQNNGV. V lost 2 bases and J lost 0, with 14 bases in between. The CDR3 reads CASSLSLGRASYEQYF. CDR3 sequence (DNA): TGTGCCAGCAGCTTATCGTTGGGTCGGGCCTCCTACGAGCAGTACTTC.

This chain links TRBV5-4 with TRBJ2-3, with 10 bases matching TRBD1. Germline trimming cut 6 bases from V and 2 bases from J; bases unmatched to any gene: 9. Germline V gene lookup returns CDR1 SGHNT and CDR2 YYREEE (reference sequence). The CDR3 runs 16 residues. The CDR3 DNA is TGTGCCAGCAAACGGGACAGGGGAAGTCCCACAGATACGCAGTATTTT. Protein: CASKRDRGSPTDTQYF. Complete variable domain (other parts from reference TRBV5-4 and TRBJ2-3): ETGVTQSPTHLIKTRGQQVTLRCSSQSGHNTVSWYQQALGQGPQFIFQYYREEENGRGNFPPRFSGLQFPNYSSELNVNALELDDSALYLCASKRDRGSPTDTQYFGPGTRLTVL.

The chain has TRBV5-4 and TRBJ2-7, with D possibly matching TRBD1 (5 bases). Deletions cut 1 base from V and 3 bases from J, with 14 bases between. This CDR3 region has 15 residues. Germline CDR1 and CDR2: SGHNT and YYREEE (reference sequence). In DNA, the CDR3 is TGTGCCAGCAGCTTGTCCCCGGACACGAACTACGAGCAGTACTTC. Translating it yields CASSLSPDTNYEQYF.

The rearrangement joins TRBV15 to TRBJ2-7, with TRBD1 identical over 7 bases. The V and J ends lost 4 bases and 3 bases, in that order; junction bases with no gene match: 3. CDR3 length equals 13 residues. CDR1 is LNHNV and CDR2 is YYDKDF in the germline V gene (reference sequence). CDR3 in DNA: TGTGCCACCAGCACCCCAGGGGGCTACGAGCAGTACTTC. It yields the protein CATSTPGGYEQYF.

The V gene is TRBV7-3, the J gene TRBJ2-1; TRBD2 matches at 8 bases. V was clipped by 3 bases and J by 8 bases; unmatched bases: 9. The CDR3 extends over 15 amino acids. Per the germline V gene, CDR1 is SGHTA and CDR2 is FQGTGA. CDR3 region: CASSFSGRASDEQFF. The CDR3 coding sequence is TGTGCCAGCAGCTTTTCCGGGAGGGCTAGCGATGAGCAGTTCTTC.

V usage is TRBV27 and J usage is TRBJ2-3; TRBD2 agrees at 11 bases. Germline CDR1 is MNHEY and CDR2 is SMNVEV (reference sequence). Trimming cost V 2 bases and J 11 bases; bases outside gene matches: 6. CDR3 size: 14 residues. This CDR3 is CASSLTMGLAEQYF. The CDR3 region has the DNA TGTGCCAGCAGTTTAACCATGGGACTAGCGGAGCAGTATTTT.